This is a list of T cell receptor beta chains from one sample in a study of OX40 agonist ivuxolimab in advanced cancers. TCRdb's copy holds only in-frame clones and misses some; the assay was immunoSEQ multiplex PCR. In the table there are 75,000 to 90,000 clones, roughly 84% of which are singletons. The sequenced sample was CD4+ or CD8+ T cells sorted from blood, obtained in a trial of the OX40 agonist ivuxolimab. The source of these receptors is an adult with an advanced solid tumor such as melanoma, head and neck, liver or kidney cancer. Both conserved end residues are part of each CDR3. Each record gives: J gene, V gene, clone size, D gene, CDR3 length, CDR3 protein, CDR3 DNA. The D gene is left open where the match is weak. A row's size may be missing; if present it is once, few, many or a size class.

j_call: TRBJ1-2; v_call: TRBV7-9; clone_size: NA; d_call: NA; cdr3_length: 13; cdr3_aa: CASSLSFNYGYTF; cdr3_nt: TGTGCCAGCAGCTTAAGTTTTAACTATGGCTACACCTTC
j_call: TRBJ1-2; v_call: TRBV6-5; clone_size: NA; d_call: NA; cdr3_length: 12; cdr3_aa: CASSYGRGGYTF; cdr3_nt: TGTGCCAGCAGTTACGGTCGGGGTGGCTACACCTTC
j_call: TRBJ2-7; v_call: TRBV28; clone_size: NA; d_call: NA; cdr3_length: 15; cdr3_aa: CASSSPSQGPYEQYF; cdr3_nt: TGTGCCAGCAGTTCCCCGAGTCAGGGACCGTACGAGCAGTACTTC
j_call: TRBJ2-3; v_call: TRBV4-3; clone_size: NA; d_call: NA; cdr3_length: 15; cdr3_aa: CASSQDLLSSDTQYF; cdr3_nt: TGCGCCAGCAGCCAAGATTTACTGTCCTCAGATACGCAGTATTTT
j_call: TRBJ2-7; v_call: TRBV6-4; clone_size: few; d_call: NA; cdr3_length: 14; cdr3_aa: CASSRRTAGYEQYF; cdr3_nt: TGTGCCAGCAGTCGTAGGACGGCGGGCTACGAGCAGTACTTC
j_call: TRBJ2-7; v_call: TRBV6-6; clone_size: NA; d_call: NA; cdr3_length: 14; cdr3_aa: CATHMGGSSYEQYF; cdr3_nt: TGTGCCACCCACATGGGGGGAAGCTCCTACGAGCAGTACTTC
j_call: TRBJ2-1; v_call: TRBV4-2; clone_size: once; d_call: TRBD2; cdr3_length: 19; cdr3_aa: CASSQGLGRSGRVVGEQFF; cdr3_nt: TGTGCCAGCAGCCAAGGCCTTGGGAGGAGCGGGAGAGTGGTCGGTGAGCAGTTCTTC
j_call: TRBJ1-6; v_call: TRBV18; clone_size: NA; d_call: NA; cdr3_length: 14; cdr3_aa: CASSRGEFNSPLHF; cdr3_nt: TGTGCCAGCTCACGTGGGGAGTTCAATTCACCCCTCCACTTT
j_call: TRBJ2-2; v_call: TRBV10-3; clone_size: NA; d_call: NA; cdr3_length: 14; cdr3_aa: CAISAREGAGELFF; cdr3_nt: TGTGCCATCAGTGCCAGGGAGGGGGCCGGGGAGCTGTTTTTT
j_call: TRBJ2-7; v_call: TRBV19; clone_size: NA; d_call: NA; cdr3_length: 13; cdr3_aa: CASSIGVEGEQYF; cdr3_nt: TGTGCCAGTAGTATCGGGGTAGAAGGTGAGCAGTACTTC
j_call: TRBJ2-1; v_call: TRBV19; clone_size: NA; d_call: TRBD1; cdr3_length: 15; cdr3_aa: CASSTGQGARNEQFF; cdr3_nt: TGTGCCAGTAGTACCGGACAGGGGGCGCGGAATGAGCAGTTCTTC
j_call: TRBJ2-4; v_call: TRBV2; clone_size: NA; d_call: TRBD2; cdr3_length: 16; cdr3_aa: CASTVGTSGAKNIQYF; cdr3_nt: TGTGCCAGCACCGTAGGGACTAGTGGGGCCAAAAACATTCAGTACTTC
j_call: TRBJ1-5; v_call: TRBV5-1; clone_size: NA; d_call: NA; cdr3_length: 13; cdr3_aa: CASSLGVNQPQHF; cdr3_nt: TGCGCCAGCAGCTTGGGGGTTAATCAGCCCCAGCATTTT
j_call: TRBJ2-3; v_call: TRBV19; clone_size: NA; d_call: TRBD2; cdr3_length: 13; cdr3_aa: CASGTSGSDTQYF; cdr3_nt: TGTGCCAGCGGGACTAGCGGGAGTGATACGCAGTATTTT
j_call: TRBJ2-1; v_call: TRBV5-1; clone_size: NA; d_call: TRBD2; cdr3_length: 16; cdr3_aa: CASSLGLAGGDNEQFF; cdr3_nt: TGCGCCAGCAGCTTGGGACTAGCGGGTGGGGACAATGAGCAGTTCTTC
j_call: TRBJ2-7; v_call: TRBV5-1; clone_size: NA; d_call: NA; cdr3_length: 15; cdr3_aa: CASSLDLGVGYEQYF; cdr3_nt: TGCGCCAGCAGCTTGGATTTAGGGGTTGGCTACGAGCAGTACTTC
j_call: TRBJ1-1; v_call: TRBV7-9; clone_size: NA; d_call: NA; cdr3_length: 14; cdr3_aa: CASSPGVQNTEAFF; cdr3_nt: TGTGCCAGCAGCCCGGGGGTCCAGAACACTGAAGCTTTCTTT
j_call: TRBJ2-7; v_call: TRBV11-2; clone_size: NA; d_call: NA; cdr3_length: 15; cdr3_aa: CASSLGGSRSYEQYF; cdr3_nt: TGTGCCAGCAGCTTAGGGGGGTCCCGCTCCTACGAGCAGTACTTC
j_call: TRBJ1-3; v_call: TRBV4-3; clone_size: few; d_call: NA; cdr3_length: 16; cdr3_aa: CASSQVAKGVGNTIYF; cdr3_nt: TGCGCCAGCAGCCAAGTGGCCAAAGGCGTCGGAAACACCATATATTTT
j_call: TRBJ2-7; v_call: TRBV5-1; clone_size: NA; d_call: NA; cdr3_length: 13; cdr3_aa: CASSAGSTYEQYF; cdr3_nt: TGCGCCAGCTCGGCGGGCAGTACCTACGAGCAGTACTTC
j_call: TRBJ2-5; v_call: TRBV7-2; clone_size: NA; d_call: TRBD1; cdr3_length: 14; cdr3_aa: CASSTATGGETQYF; cdr3_nt: TGTGCCAGCAGCACAGCGACAGGGGGTGAGACCCAGTACTTC
j_call: TRBJ2-7; v_call: TRBV19; clone_size: NA; d_call: NA; cdr3_length: 15; cdr3_aa: CASTTSVGSTYEQYF; cdr3_nt: TGTGCCAGCACTACATCAGTCGGCAGCACCTACGAGCAGTACTTC
j_call: TRBJ2-3; v_call: TRBV5-1; clone_size: NA; d_call: TRBD1; cdr3_length: 14; cdr3_aa: CASSLQGAVDTQYF; cdr3_nt: TGCGCCAGCAGCTTACAGGGGGCGGTAGATACGCAGTATTTT
j_call: TRBJ2-5; v_call: TRBV15; clone_size: once; d_call: NA; cdr3_length: 12; cdr3_aa: CATSRDGQTQYF; cdr3_nt: TGTGCCACCAGCAGAGATGGGCAGACCCAGTACTTC
j_call: TRBJ2-1; v_call: TRBV5-1; clone_size: NA; d_call: TRBD1; cdr3_length: 15; cdr3_aa: CASKTGTGGRNEQFF; cdr3_nt: TGCGCCAGCAAAACCGGGACAGGGGGCCGCAATGAGCAGTTCTTC
j_call: TRBJ1-5; v_call: TRBV7-2; clone_size: NA; d_call: NA; cdr3_length: 14; cdr3_aa: CASSPQGPNQPQHF; cdr3_nt: TGTGCCAGCAGCCCCCAGGGACCCAATCAGCCCCAGCATTTT
j_call: TRBJ2-5; v_call: TRBV5-1; clone_size: NA; d_call: TRBD2; cdr3_length: 15; cdr3_aa: CASRVISSGEETQYF; cdr3_nt: TGCGCCAGCCGGGTGATTTCTAGCGGAGAAGAGACCCAGTACTTC
j_call: TRBJ2-1; v_call: TRBV19; clone_size: NA; d_call: NA; cdr3_length: 13; cdr3_aa: CASSGLIYNEQFF; cdr3_nt: TGTGCCAGTAGTGGACTGATATACAATGAGCAGTTCTTC
j_call: TRBJ2-2; v_call: TRBV9; clone_size: NA; d_call: NA; cdr3_length: 12; cdr3_aa: CASSPRAGELFF; cdr3_nt: TGTGCCAGCAGCCCCCGGGCCGGGGAGCTGTTTTTT
j_call: TRBJ2-1; v_call: TRBV14; clone_size: NA; d_call: TRBD1; cdr3_length: 18; cdr3_aa: CASSSRPTGDVKRNEQFF; cdr3_nt: TGTGCCAGCAGCTCACGACCAACAGGGGACGTGAAGAGAAATGAGCAGTTCTTC
j_call: TRBJ2-7; v_call: TRBV29-1; clone_size: NA; d_call: NA; cdr3_length: 13; cdr3_aa: CSVVFQGYYEQYF; cdr3_nt: TGCAGCGTTGTCTTTCAGGGATACTACGAGCAGTACTTC
j_call: TRBJ1-6; v_call: TRBV6-4; clone_size: NA; d_call: NA; cdr3_length: 12; cdr3_aa: CASSSGNSPLHF; cdr3_nt: TGTGCCAGCAGCTCAGGGAATTCACCCCTCCACTTT
j_call: TRBJ1-4; v_call: TRBV12-5; clone_size: NA; d_call: NA; cdr3_length: 19; cdr3_aa: CASGWMRQSGPSTNEKLFF; cdr3_nt: TGTGCTAGTGGTTGGATGAGACAATCGGGGCCCTCAACTAATGAAAAACTGTTTTTT
j_call: TRBJ2-7; v_call: TRBV7-9; clone_size: NA; d_call: NA; cdr3_length: 15; cdr3_aa: CASSSNVGPSYEQYF; cdr3_nt: TGTGCCAGCAGCTCGAATGTCGGGCCTTCCTACGAGCAGTACTTC
j_call: TRBJ1-2; v_call: TRBV10-3; clone_size: few; d_call: TRBD1; cdr3_length: 14; cdr3_aa: CAIRGDRGDNGYTF; cdr3_nt: TGTGCCATCAGGGGGGACAGGGGAGATAATGGCTACACCTTC
j_call: TRBJ2-4; v_call: TRBV7-9; clone_size: NA; d_call: NA; cdr3_length: 16; cdr3_aa: CASSVTPQGAKNIQYF; cdr3_nt: TGTGCCAGCAGCGTCACTCCCCAGGGAGCCAAAAACATTCAGTACTTC
j_call: TRBJ2-2; v_call: TRBV18; clone_size: NA; d_call: TRBD1; cdr3_length: 15; cdr3_aa: CASSPGTGKAGELFF; cdr3_nt: TGTGCCAGCTCACCAGGGACAGGGAAGGCCGGGGAGCTGTTTTTT
j_call: TRBJ2-3; v_call: TRBV29-1; clone_size: NA; d_call: NA; cdr3_length: 15; cdr3_aa: CSVRGRTLSTDTQYF; cdr3_nt: TGCAGCGTTCGTGGCAGAACTCTCAGCACAGATACGCAGTATTTT
j_call: TRBJ2-7; v_call: TRBV5-1; clone_size: NA; d_call: TRBD1; cdr3_length: 15; cdr3_aa: CASSTAGTGGREQYF; cdr3_nt: TGCGCCAGCAGCACCGCCGGGACAGGGGGTCGTGAGCAGTACTTC
j_call: TRBJ2-1; v_call: TRBV30; clone_size: NA; d_call: NA; cdr3_length: 16; cdr3_aa: CAWGSRRQGKYNEQFF; cdr3_nt: TGTGCCTGGGGGTCTCGGCGGCAGGGTAAATACAATGAGCAGTTCTTC
j_call: TRBJ1-5; v_call: TRBV30; clone_size: NA; d_call: NA; cdr3_length: 13; cdr3_aa: CAWSGNSNQPQHF; cdr3_nt: TGTGCCTGGAGTGGTAACAGCAATCAGCCCCAGCATTTT
j_call: TRBJ2-7; v_call: TRBV6-5; clone_size: NA; d_call: NA; cdr3_length: 15; cdr3_aa: CASSYAQGGSYEQYF; cdr3_nt: TGTGCCAGCAGTTACGCGCAGGGGGGGAGCTACGAGCAGTACTTC